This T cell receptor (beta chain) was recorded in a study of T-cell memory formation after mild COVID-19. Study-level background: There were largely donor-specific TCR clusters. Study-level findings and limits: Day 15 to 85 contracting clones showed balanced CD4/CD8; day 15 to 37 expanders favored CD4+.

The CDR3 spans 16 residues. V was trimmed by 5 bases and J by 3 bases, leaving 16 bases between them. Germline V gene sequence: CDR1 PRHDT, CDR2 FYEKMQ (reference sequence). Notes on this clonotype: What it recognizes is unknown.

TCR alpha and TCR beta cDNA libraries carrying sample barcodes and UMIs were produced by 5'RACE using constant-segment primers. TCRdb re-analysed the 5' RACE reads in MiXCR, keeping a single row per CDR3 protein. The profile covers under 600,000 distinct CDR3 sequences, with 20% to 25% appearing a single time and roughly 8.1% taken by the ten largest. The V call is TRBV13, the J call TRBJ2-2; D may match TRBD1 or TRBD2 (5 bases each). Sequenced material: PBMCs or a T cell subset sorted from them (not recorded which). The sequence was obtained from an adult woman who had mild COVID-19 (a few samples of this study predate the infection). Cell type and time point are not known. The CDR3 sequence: CASSPPRGVYTGELFF. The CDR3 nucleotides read TGTGCCAGCAGCCCCCCTAGGGGAGTTTACACCGGGGAGCTGTTTTTT.